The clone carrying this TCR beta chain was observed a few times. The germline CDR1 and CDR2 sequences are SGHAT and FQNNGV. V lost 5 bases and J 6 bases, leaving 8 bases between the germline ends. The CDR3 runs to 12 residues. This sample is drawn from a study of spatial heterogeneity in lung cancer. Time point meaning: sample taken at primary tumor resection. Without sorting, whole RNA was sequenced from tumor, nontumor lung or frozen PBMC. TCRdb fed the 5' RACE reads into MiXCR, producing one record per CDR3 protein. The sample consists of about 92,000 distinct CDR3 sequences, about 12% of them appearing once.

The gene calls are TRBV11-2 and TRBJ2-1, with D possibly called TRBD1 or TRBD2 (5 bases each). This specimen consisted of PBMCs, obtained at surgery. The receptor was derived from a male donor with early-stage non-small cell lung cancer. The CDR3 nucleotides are TGTGCCAGCAGCGAGGGGTCCAATGAGCAGTTCTTC. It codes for CASSEGSNEQFF.